The 25 T cell receptor beta chains in this list originate from one sample, sequenced in a study of blood T cell repertoires in COVID-19. Only in-frame clones appear in the TCRdb table, and some are missing; sequencing was by immunoSEQ multiplex PCR. This sample has some 180,000 clones, with 84% found just once. The sequenced sample was peripheral blood. Receptors originate from a human donor in a cohort sampled during active COVID-19.

This chain connects TRBV7-9 to TRBJ2-1; D may be TRBD2 (6 bases). CDR3 size: 17 residues. The germline V gene encodes CDR1 SEHNR and CDR2 FQNEAQ (reference sequence). V was trimmed by 5 bases and J by 3 bases, leaving 20 bases between them. The CDR3 nucleotides are TGTGCCAGCAGCACTAGCATTGAGAGCGGAAACTACAATGAGCAGTTCTTC. This translates into CASSTSIESGNYNEQFF.

The chain employs TRBV7-9 and TRBJ1-2; 7 bases line up with TRBD1. The CDR3 contains 11 residues. Germline V gene sequence: CDR1 SEHNR, CDR2 FQNEAQ (reference sequence). Trimming cost V 4 bases and J 13 bases; bases outside gene matches: 6. The CDR3 bases are TGTGCCAGCAGCTCGCAGGGGGATGCCACCTTC. This gives the protein CASSSQGDATF.

The V and J genes are TRBV5-1 and TRBJ2-7, with D tentatively TRBD2 (6 bases). V was shortened by 3 bases and J by 1 base, with 11 bases between the two germline ends. The CDR3 runs 14 residues. CDR1 SGHRS and CDR2 YFSETQ come from the germline V gene. This CDR3 is CASSWVGGSYEQYF. The CDR3 DNA reads TGCGCCAGCAGCTGGGTGGGGGGTTCCTACGAGCAGTACTTC.

The count of this clone is one. J is TRBJ2-1 and V is TRBV7-7; 7 bases are shared with TRBD2. The CDR3 has 14 amino acids. CDR1 and CDR2 (germline): SSHAT, FNYEAQ (reference sequence). The ends lost 0 bases at V and 5 bases at J; junction bases unmatched: 1. This CDR3 is CASSLAGGNNEQFF. CDR3 DNA: TGTGCCAGCAGCTTAGCGGGGGGGAACAATGAGCAGTTCTTC.

V is TRBV3-1 (or the pseudogene TRBV3-2) and J is TRBJ2-7; 8 bases fit TRBD2. V lost 2 bases, J lost 3 bases, and 3 bases stayed unmatched. Germline CDR1 reads LGHDT; CDR2 reads YNNKEL (reference sequence). The CDR3 consists of 14 residues. The CDR3 region is CASSQRAGDYEQYF. The CDR3 DNA reads TGTGCCAGCAGCCAACGAGCGGGGGACTACGAGCAGTACTTC.

This clone appeared a single time. CDR3 in amino acids: CASSARGGNTIYF. In nucleotides, the CDR3 is TGTGCCAGTTCTGCCAGGGGAGGAAACACCATATATTTT. The rearrangement joins TRBV19 to TRBJ1-3; D is perhaps TRBD1 (6 bases). Germline V lookup: CDR1 LNHDA, CDR2 SQIVND (reference sequence). V was clipped by 8 bases and J by 4 bases, with 12 bases between them. CDR3 length: 13 residues.

The chain uses TRBV12-3 or TRBV12-4 and TRBJ1-5, with no clear D. V gave up 6 bases and J gave up 5 bases, with 5 bases separating them. The CDR3 runs 11 residues. The CDR3 region is CASRGDQPQHF. CDR3 DNA sequence: TGTGCCAGCAGGGGAGATCAGCCCCAGCATTTT.

The V call is TRBV13, the J call TRBJ1-3, with D possibly matching TRBD1 (6 bases). The CDR3 runs 14 residues. Trimming cost V 5 bases and J 0 bases, with 8 bases left between them. Germline V gene sequence: CDR1 PRHDT, CDR2 FYEKMQ (reference sequence). CDR3 protein: CASSPTGSGNTIYF. The CDR3 DNA reads as TGTGCCAGCAGCCCGACAGGCTCTGGAAACACCATATATTTT.

In DNA form, the CDR3 reads TGTGCCAGCAGTGAAGGGGGGGTAACTGAAGCTTTCTTT. The encoded protein is CASSEGGVTEAFF. V gene TRBV6-1 combines with J gene TRBJ1-1; D perhaps matches TRBD1 (5 bases). This CDR3 comprises 13 residues. CDR1 is MNHNS, CDR2 SASEGT, per germline. The V end lost 1 base, the J end lost 5 bases, and 8 bases lay between the germline ends.

The CDR3 nucleotides read TGTGCCAGTAGTGCGGGACAGGGGGCCCCCTACGAGCAGTACTTC. Protein product: CASSAGQGAPYEQYF. The chain has TRBV19 and TRBJ2-7; TRBD1 matches at 12 bases. The CDR3 is 15 amino acids. V trimming: 5 bases; J trimming: 2 bases; junction bases outside the gene matches: 4. The germline V gene encodes CDR1 LNHDA and CDR2 SQIVND (reference sequence).

The rearrangement joins TRBV25-1 to TRBJ1-4, with D hard to call. The V and J ends lost 4 bases and 2 bases respectively, with 11 bases between them. The CDR3 extends over 15 amino acids. Germline V gene data show CDR1 as MGHDK and CDR2 as SYGVNS. The CDR3 nucleotides read TGTGCCAGCAGTGGACTAGATAGGACTAATGAAAAACTGTTTTTT. Its translation: CASSGLDRTNEKLFF.

The chain joins TRBV4-1 to TRBJ1-1; D call uncertain. The CDR3 totals 14 residues. With 4 bases removed from V and 4 bases from J, the gap between germline ends came to 13 bases. CDR1 and CDR2 (germline): MGHRA, YSYEKL. Here the CDR3 DNA reads TGCGCCAGCAGCCCTATTAATGAGGGCACTGAAGCTTTCTTT. Translated, it gives CASSPINEGTEAFF.

This rearrangement joins TRBV28 to TRBJ1-5; D not certain. The germline CDR1 and CDR2 sequences are MDHEN and SYDVKM. This CDR3 spans 11 amino acids. With 3 bases removed from V and 7 bases from J, the gap between germline ends came to 4 bases. The CDR3 is CASSFGQPQHF. The CDR3 DNA is TGTGCCAGCAGTTTCGGGCAGCCCCAGCATTTT.

This clone was detected only once. V usage is TRBV7-9 and J usage is TRBJ2-7, with 9 bases matching TRBD1. The V segment lost 5 bases and the J segment 3 bases; nucleotides outside the gene matches: 11. The CDR3 consists of 16 residues. Germline V gene lookup returns CDR1 SEHNR and CDR2 FQNEAQ (reference sequence). The CDR3 region has the DNA TGTGCCAGCAGCGATCCTGGGACAGGGTTCTTCTACGAGCAGTACTTC. It codes for CASSDPGTGFFYEQYF.

The chain employs TRBV7-9 and TRBJ1-1; TRBD1 might be the D (5 bases). CDR3 size: 14 residues. Germline V gives CDR1 SEHNR, CDR2 FQNEAQ (reference sequence). V lost 6 bases and J 1 base, leaving 12 bases between the germline ends. The CDR3 reads CASSLMGPNTEAFF. The CDR3 nucleotides are TGTGCCAGCAGTCTCATGGGGCCGAACACTGAAGCTTTCTTT.

This clone came up a few times. The rearrangement uses TRBV15 and TRBJ2-7, with 8 bases aligning to TRBD1. V lost 5 bases, J lost 5 bases, and 8 bases stayed unmatched. Germline CDR1 and CDR2: LNHNV and YYDKDF (reference sequence). This CDR3 comprises 14 residues. The CDR3 protein is CATSGGGTGHEQYF. In DNA, the CDR3 is TGTGCCACCAGCGGTGGAGGGACAGGCCACGAGCAGTACTTC.

The rearrangement joins TRBV12-5 to TRBJ2-5; TRBD2 matches 12 bases. CDR1 and CDR2 (germline): LGHNT, FRNRAP. This CDR3 region has 17 residues. V trimming: 0 bases; J trimming: 0 bases; junction bases outside the gene matches: 2. CDR3 sequence (DNA): TGTGCTAGTGGTTTGGTTCGGACTAGCGGGGACCAAGAGACCCAGTACTTC. Protein sequence: CASGLVRTSGDQETQYF.

The rearrangement uses TRBV9 and TRBJ1-2; 7 bases match TRBD1. V lost 4 bases and J lost 0; bases outside the gene matches: 12. The CDR3 covers 17 residues. Germline V gene lookup returns CDR1 SGDLS and CDR2 YYNGEE. CDR3 loop: CASSQSRDSGPNYGYTF. The CDR3 region has the DNA TGTGCCAGCAGCCAGAGCCGGGACAGCGGTCCTAACTATGGCTACACCTTC.

V gene TRBV19 combines with J gene TRBJ2-7; D possibly corresponds to TRBD1 (8 bases). The V gene's germline CDR1 is LNHDA and CDR2 SQIVND (reference sequence). V lost 5 bases, J lost 3 bases, and 17 bases lay in between. This CDR3 contains 15 residues. The CDR3 loop is CASSSAGGTGYEQYF. In DNA, the CDR3 is TGTGCCAGTAGTTCCGCCGGGGGGACAGGCTACGAGCAGTACTTC. Drawing the rest from reference TRBV19 and TRBJ2-7, the complete variable domain is DGGITQSPKYLFRKEGQNVTLSCEQNLNHDAMYWYRQDPGQGLRLIYYSQIVNDFQKGDIAEGYSVSREKKESFPLTVTSAQKNPTAFYLCASSSAGGTGYEQYFGPGTRLTVT.

CDR3 coding DNA: TGTGCCAGCAGGACAGGGGGCGCTCTCAATGAAAAACTGTTTTTT. It encodes CASRTGGALNEKLFF. The V call is TRBV2, the J call TRBJ1-4; TRBD1 matches 10 bases. The germline V gene has CDR1 SNHLY and CDR2 FYNNEI. This CDR3 contains 15 residues. V dropped 6 bases and J dropped 5; count of bases not matched to a gene: 6.

This chain joins TRBV27 and TRBJ1-4, with D maybe TRBD1 (6 bases). Trimming left V 3 bases short and J 0 bases short, with 20 bases between. CDR3 length: 19 residues. CDR1 and CDR2 (germline): MNHEY, SMNVEV (reference sequence). The CDR3 here is CASSLGFGVRGSTNEKLFF. The CDR3 DNA sequence: TGTGCCAGCAGTTTGGGGTTTGGTGTTAGGGGGTCAACTAATGAAAAACTGTTTTTT.

The chain joins TRBV6-5 to TRBJ2-6; D unclear. Germline CDR1 and CDR2: MNHEY and SVGAGI. CDR3 length equals 16 residues. Trimming removed 0 bases at V and 4 bases at J, with 10 bases between. In nucleotides, the CDR3 is TGTGCCAGCAGTTACTCCGTCGGGTCGGGGGCCAACGTCCTGACTTTC. Its translation is CASSYSVGSGANVLTF.

The chain recombines TRBV12-3 or TRBV12-4 with TRBJ2-3, with a possible D match to TRBD1 (6 bases). V was cut by 6 bases and J by 4 bases, with 11 bases left in between. This CDR3 region has 13 residues. CDR3 residues: CASRAGVADTQYF. The CDR3 DNA sequence: TGTGCCAGCAGAGCAGGGGTGGCAGATACGCAGTATTTT.

The chain has TRBV5-1 and TRBJ2-3; the D is unclear. With 3 bases removed from V and 0 bases from J, the gap between germline ends came to 8 bases. The CDR3 consists of 14 residues. Germline CDR1 reads SGHRS; CDR2 reads YFSETQ. CDR3 in amino acids: CASSSGASTDTQYF. In DNA, the CDR3 is TGCGCCAGCAGCTCCGGAGCTAGCACAGATACGCAGTATTTT.

The gene calls are TRBV5-1 and TRBJ1-6; D not certain. This CDR3 spans 12 amino acids. Germline values: CDR1 SGHRS, CDR2 YFSETQ. Trimming removed 2 bases at V and 9 bases at J, with 6 bases between. The CDR3 here is CASSFPPSPLHF. In nucleotides, the CDR3 is TGCGCCAGCAGCTTTCCTCCTTCACCCCTCCACTTT.